Sequencing of this T cell receptor beta chain was carried out in a study of T cells after somatic rescue of genetic block. The CDR3 is 15 amino acids. Germline loops: CDR1 KGHSH, CDR2 LQKENI. J lost 2 bases, V lost 6 bases, and 7 bases had no gene match. There are a few counts of this clone. Method: immunoSEQ multiplex PCR; TCRdb's copy keeps in-frame clones and lacks some. The data contain 67,000 or so clones, about nine tenths of them singletons. Sequenced sample: peripheral blood mononuclear cells (PBMCs). This sequence joins TRBV18 and TRBJ1-2, with 9 bases aligning to TRBD1. The source is a man aged 30 to 39. CDR3 sequence: CASSHGTGSNYGYTF. The CDR3 coding sequence is TGTGCCAGCTCGCATGGGACAGGGAGCAACTATGGCTACACCTTC.